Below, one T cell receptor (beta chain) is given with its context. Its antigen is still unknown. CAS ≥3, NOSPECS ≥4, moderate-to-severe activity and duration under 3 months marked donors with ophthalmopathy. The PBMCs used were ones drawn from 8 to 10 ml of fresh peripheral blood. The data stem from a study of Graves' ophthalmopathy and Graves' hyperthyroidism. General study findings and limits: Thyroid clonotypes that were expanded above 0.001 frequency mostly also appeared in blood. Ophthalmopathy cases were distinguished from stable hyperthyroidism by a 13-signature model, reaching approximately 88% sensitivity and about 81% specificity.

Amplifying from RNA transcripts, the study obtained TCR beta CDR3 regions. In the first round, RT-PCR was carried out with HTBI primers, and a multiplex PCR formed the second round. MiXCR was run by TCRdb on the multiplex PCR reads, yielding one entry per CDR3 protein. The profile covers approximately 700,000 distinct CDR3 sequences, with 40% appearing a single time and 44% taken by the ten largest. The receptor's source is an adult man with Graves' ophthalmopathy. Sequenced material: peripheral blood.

DNA for the CDR3: TGCAGCTCACCGACGCCTAACTCCTACGAGCAGTACTTC. Encoded protein: CSSPTPNSYEQYF. This sequence joins TRBV29-1 and TRBJ2-7; no firm D call. CDR3 length: 13 amino acids. The V end lost 8 bases, the J end lost 0 bases, and 14 bases lay between the germline ends. Germline V gene sequence: CDR1 SQVTM, CDR2 ANQGSEA.